The sequence of this T cell receptor (beta chain) was determined in a study of tumor-infiltrating lymphocytes in oesophageal squamous cell carcinoma. TCRdb analysed the PCR reads with MiXCR anew, one entry per CDR3 protein. The sample yields about 23,000 distinct CDR3 sequences, around 38% seen once. For this clonotype: Lacking the conserved final phenylalanine or tryptophan, this CDR3 likely reflects a read error.

CDR3 length equals 15 residues. Germline loops: CDR1 SGHTA, CDR2 FQGNSA. V dropped 10 bases and J dropped 2; count of bases not matched to a gene: 12. The rearrangement joins TRBV7-2 to TRBJ2-5, with 8 positions matching TRBD1. This sequence was found in a male donor with esophageal squamous cell carcinoma. The specimen was esophageal tumor tissue. CDR3 region: CAIALQGARQETQYL. CDR3 DNA: TGTGCCATCGCACTTCAGGGGGCGAGACAAGAGACCCAGTACTTA.